The T cell receptor (beta chain) described here comes from a study of chemoradiotherapy in HPV16-positive cancers. Broader study findings: Only a couple of HPV16-positive patients supplied the functional HPV-specificity definition.

Per germline, CDR1 MNHEY and CDR2 SMNVEV (reference sequence). The CDR3 extends over 14 amino acids. Trimming shortened V by 3 bases and J by 8 bases, and 11 bases separated the two germline ends. Clones were sequenced by immunoSEQ multiplex PCR, and TCRdb holds only the in-frame ones, with some missing. There are about 35,000 clones in the sample; about 88% occur only once, and approximately 2.3% lies in the top ten. As to this clone: What it binds is unknown. The identical CDR3 is also encoded by other nucleotide sequences in the sample.

The sequencing here drew on blood, taken from a patient who underwent chemoradiotherapy. This sequence was found in a human donor with HPV-associated anogenital cancer. V usage is TRBV27 and J usage is TRBJ1-6; D possibly corresponds to TRBD1 (5 bases). The CDR3, as DNA: TGTGCCAGCAGTTTCCAGGGTGGGTATTCACCCCTCCACTTT. The encoded protein is CASSFQGGYSPLHF.